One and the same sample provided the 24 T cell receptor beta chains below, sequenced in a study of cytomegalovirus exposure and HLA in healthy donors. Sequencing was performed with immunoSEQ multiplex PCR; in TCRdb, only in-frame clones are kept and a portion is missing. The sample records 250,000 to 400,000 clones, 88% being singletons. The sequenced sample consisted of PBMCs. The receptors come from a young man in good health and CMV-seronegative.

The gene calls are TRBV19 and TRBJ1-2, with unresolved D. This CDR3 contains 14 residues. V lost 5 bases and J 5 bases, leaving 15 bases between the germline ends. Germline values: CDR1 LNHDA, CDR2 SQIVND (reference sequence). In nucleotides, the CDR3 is TGTGCCAGTAGTCCCGTCACAGCCTCGTATGGCTACACCTTC. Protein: CASSPVTASYGYTF.

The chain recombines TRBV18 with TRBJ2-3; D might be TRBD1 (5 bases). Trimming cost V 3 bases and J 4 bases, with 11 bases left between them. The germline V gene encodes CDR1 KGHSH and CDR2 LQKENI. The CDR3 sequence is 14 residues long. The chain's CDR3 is CASSPVGAADTQYF. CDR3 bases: TGTGCCAGCTCACCGGTAGGGGCCGCAGATACGCAGTATTTT.

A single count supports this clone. The CDR3 DNA reads TGCGCCAGCAGCCAAGGCCCAGTGGCCGGGACTAGCGGGGAGACCGGGGAGCTGTTTTTT. Translation: CASSQGPVAGTSGETGELFF. The rearrangement uses TRBV4-1 and TRBJ2-2; 13 bases align to TRBD2. V lost 1 base and J lost 5; bases outside the gene matches: 13. Germline lookup yields CDR1 MGHRA and CDR2 YSYEKL. This CDR3 region has 20 residues.

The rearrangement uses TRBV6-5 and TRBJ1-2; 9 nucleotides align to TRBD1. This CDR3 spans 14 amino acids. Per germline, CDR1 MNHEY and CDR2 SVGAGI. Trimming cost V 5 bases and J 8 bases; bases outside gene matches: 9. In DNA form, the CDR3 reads TGTGCCAGCAGTCCCTTGGGACAGGGCGGGGGCTACACCTTC. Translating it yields CASSPLGQGGGYTF.

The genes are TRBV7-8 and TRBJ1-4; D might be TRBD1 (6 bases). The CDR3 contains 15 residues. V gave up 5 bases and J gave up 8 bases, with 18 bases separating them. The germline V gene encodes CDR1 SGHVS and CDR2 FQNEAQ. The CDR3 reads CASSRTGRADEKLFF. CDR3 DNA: TGTGCCAGCAGCCGAACAGGGCGCGCTGACGAAAAACTGTTTTTT.

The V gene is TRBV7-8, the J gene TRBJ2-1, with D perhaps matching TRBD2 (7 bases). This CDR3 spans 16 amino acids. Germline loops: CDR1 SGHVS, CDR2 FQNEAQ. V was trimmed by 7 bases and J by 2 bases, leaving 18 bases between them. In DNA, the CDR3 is TGTGCCAGCACCCGGGGGGCGGGGGACGCCTACAATGAGCAGTTCTTC. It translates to CASTRGAGDAYNEQFF.

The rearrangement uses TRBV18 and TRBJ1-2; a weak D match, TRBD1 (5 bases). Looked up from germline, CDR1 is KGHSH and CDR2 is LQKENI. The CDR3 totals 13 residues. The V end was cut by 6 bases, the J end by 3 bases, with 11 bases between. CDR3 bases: TGTGCCAGCTCCTTGTGGGGGGACTATGGCTACACCTTC. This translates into CASSLWGDYGYTF. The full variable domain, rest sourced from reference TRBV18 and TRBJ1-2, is NAGVMQNPRHLVRRRGQEARLRCSPMKGHSHVYWYRQLPEEGLKFMVYLQKENIIDESGMPKERFSAEFPKEGPSILRIQQVVRGDSAAYFCASSLWGDYGYTFGSGTRLTVV.

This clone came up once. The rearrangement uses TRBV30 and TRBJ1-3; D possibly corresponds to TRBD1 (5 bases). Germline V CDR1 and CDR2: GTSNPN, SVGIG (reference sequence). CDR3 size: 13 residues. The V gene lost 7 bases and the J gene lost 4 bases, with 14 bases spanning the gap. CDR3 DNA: TGTGCCTTTTCCGGGGGAAAAGGAAACACCATATATTTT. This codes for CAFSGGKGNTIYF.

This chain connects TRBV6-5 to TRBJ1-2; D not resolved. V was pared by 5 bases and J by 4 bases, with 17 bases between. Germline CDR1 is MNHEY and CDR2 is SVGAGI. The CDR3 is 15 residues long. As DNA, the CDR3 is TGTGCCAGCAGTCGGATAGCCGAGTTTTTCTATGGCTACACCTTC. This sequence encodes CASSRIAEFFYGYTF.

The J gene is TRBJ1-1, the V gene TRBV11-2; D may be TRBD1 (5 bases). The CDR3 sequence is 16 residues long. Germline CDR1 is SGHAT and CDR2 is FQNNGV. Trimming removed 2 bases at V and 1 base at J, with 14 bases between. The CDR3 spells CASSLKWAGPNTEAFF. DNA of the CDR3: TGTGCCAGCAGCTTAAAGTGGGCAGGGCCGAACACTGAAGCTTTCTTT.

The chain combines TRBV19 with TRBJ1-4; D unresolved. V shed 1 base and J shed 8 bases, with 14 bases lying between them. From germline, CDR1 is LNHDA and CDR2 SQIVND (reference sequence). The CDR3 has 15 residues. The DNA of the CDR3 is TGTGCCAGTAGTATAGGAGAAGTATTAAAAGAAAAACTGTTTTTT. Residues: CASSIGEVLKEKLFF.

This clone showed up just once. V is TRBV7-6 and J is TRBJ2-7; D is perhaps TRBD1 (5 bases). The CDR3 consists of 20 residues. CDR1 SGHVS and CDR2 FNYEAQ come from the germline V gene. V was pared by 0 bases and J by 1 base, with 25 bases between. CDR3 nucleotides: TGTGCCAGCAGCTTAGCAGGCCCCTCCGTTCTAGGGGTTAAGTCCTACGAGCAGTACTTC. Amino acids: CASSLAGPSVLGVKSYEQYF.

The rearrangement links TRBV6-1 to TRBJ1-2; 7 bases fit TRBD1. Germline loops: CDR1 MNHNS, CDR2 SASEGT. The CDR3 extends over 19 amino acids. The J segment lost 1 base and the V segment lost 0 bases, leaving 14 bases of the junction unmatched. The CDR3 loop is CASSEAHGTANRFNYGYTF. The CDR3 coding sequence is TGTGCCAGCAGTGAAGCGCACGGGACAGCTAATAGATTTAACTATGGCTACACCTTC.

The CDR3 sequence is CASSQYPADTQYF. The CDR3, as DNA: TGTGCCAGCAGCCAATATCCAGCAGATACGCAGTATTTT. The chain employs TRBV16 and TRBJ2-3; D call uncertain. Trimming pared 1 base from V and 4 bases from J, leaving 6 bases between. There are 13 residues in the CDR3. Germline assignment: CDR1 KGHSY and CDR2 FQNENV.

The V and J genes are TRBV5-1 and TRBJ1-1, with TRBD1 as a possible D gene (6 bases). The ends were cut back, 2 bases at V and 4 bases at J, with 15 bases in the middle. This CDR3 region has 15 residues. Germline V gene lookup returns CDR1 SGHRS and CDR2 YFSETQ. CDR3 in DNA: TGCGCCAGCAGCTTCGCGGGGGGCTTGAGCACTGAAGCTTTCTTT. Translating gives CASSFAGGLSTEAFF.

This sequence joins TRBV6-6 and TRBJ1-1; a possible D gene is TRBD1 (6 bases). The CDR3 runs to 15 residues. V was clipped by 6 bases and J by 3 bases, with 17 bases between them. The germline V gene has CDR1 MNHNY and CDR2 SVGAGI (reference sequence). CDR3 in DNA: TGTGCCAGCAGACCACAGGGAGAGGTTCACACTGAAGCTTTCTTT. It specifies CASRPQGEVHTEAFF.

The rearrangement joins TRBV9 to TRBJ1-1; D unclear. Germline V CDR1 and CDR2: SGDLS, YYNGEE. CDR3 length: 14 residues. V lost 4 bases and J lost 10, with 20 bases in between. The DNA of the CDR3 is TGTGCCAGCAGCCCCCACCCACTTGGTCCGGGAGCTTTCTTT. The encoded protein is CASSPHPLGPGAFF.

The CDR3 DNA is TGTGCCAGCAGCGTGTCCTCCGGGTTCTCCTACGAGCAGTACTTC. Translated: CASSVSSGFSYEQYF. The V gene is TRBV9, the J gene TRBJ2-7, with D unresolved. The V end lost 2 bases, the J end lost 0 bases, and 12 bases lay between the germline ends. The V gene's germline CDR1 is SGDLS and CDR2 YYNGEE. There are 15 residues in the CDR3. Using reference TRBV9 and TRBJ2-7 for the parts outside the CDR3, the full variable domain is DSGVTQTPKHLITATGQRVTLRCSPRSGDLSVYWYQQSLDQGLQFLIQYYNGEERAKGNILERFSAQQFPDLHSELNLSSLELGDSALYFCASSVSSGFSYEQYFGPGTRLTVT.

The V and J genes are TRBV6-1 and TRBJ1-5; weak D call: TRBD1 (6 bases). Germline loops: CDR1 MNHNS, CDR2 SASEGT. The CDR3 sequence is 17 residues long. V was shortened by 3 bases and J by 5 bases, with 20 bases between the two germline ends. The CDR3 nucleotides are TGTGCCAGCAGTGAGTTGGGCGGGGGGGCCGCTTATCAGCCCCAGCATTTT. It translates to CASSELGGGAAYQPQHF.

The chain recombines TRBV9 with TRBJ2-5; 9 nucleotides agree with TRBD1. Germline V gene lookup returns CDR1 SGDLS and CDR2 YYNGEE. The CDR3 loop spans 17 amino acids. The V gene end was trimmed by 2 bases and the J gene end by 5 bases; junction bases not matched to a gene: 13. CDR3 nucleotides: TGTGCCAGCAGCGTGGGGATTTATTGGACAGGGGTGGAGACCCAGTACTTC. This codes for CASSVGIYWTGVETQYF.

The CDR3 nucleotides are TGTGCCAGCAGTGCCACTTCGGGGCGGGGGGAGACCCAGTACTTC. The encoded protein is CASSATSGRGETQYF. This sequence joins TRBV2 and TRBJ2-5, with 7 bases that match TRBD2. This CDR3 comprises 15 residues. V lost 4 bases, J lost 5 bases, and 10 bases stayed unmatched. Germline CDR1 reads SNHLY; CDR2 reads FYNNEI.

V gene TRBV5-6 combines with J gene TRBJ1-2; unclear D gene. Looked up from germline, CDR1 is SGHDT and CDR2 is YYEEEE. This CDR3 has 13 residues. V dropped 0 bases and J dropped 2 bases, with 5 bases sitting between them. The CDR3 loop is CASSLERNYGYTF. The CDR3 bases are TGTGCCAGCAGCTTGGAACGGAACTATGGCTACACCTTC.

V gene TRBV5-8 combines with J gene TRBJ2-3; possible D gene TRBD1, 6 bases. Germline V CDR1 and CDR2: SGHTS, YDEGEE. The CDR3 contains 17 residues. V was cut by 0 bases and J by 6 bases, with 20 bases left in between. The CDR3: CASSLDRVGAASDTQYF. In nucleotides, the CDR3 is TGTGCCAGCAGCTTGGACAGGGTGGGCGCCGCTTCCGATACGCAGTATTTT.

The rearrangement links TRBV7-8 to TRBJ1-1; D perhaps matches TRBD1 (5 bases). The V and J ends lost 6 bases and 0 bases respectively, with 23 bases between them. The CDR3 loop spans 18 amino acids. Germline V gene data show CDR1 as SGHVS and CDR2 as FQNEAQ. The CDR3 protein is CASSVIGGTFGMNTEAFF. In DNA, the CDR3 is TGTGCCAGCAGTGTCATTGGGGGGACCTTTGGCATGAACACTGAAGCTTTCTTT. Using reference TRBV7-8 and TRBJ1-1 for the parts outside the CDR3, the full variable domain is GAGVSQSPRYKVAKRGQDVALRCDPISGHVSLFWYQQALGQGPEFLTYFQNEAQLDKSGLPSDRFFAERPEGSVSTLKIQRTQQEDSAVYLCASSVIGGTFGMNTEAFFGQGTRLTVV.